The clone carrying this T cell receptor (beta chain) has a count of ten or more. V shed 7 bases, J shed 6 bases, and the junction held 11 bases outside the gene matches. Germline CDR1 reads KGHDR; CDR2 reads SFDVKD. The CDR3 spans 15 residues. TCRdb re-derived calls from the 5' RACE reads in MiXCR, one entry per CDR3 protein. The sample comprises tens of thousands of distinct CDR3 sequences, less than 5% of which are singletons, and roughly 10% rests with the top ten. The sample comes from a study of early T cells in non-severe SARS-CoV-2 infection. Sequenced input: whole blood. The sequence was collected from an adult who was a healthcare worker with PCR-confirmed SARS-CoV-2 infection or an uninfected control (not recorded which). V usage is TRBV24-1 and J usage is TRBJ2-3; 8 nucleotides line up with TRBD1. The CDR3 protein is CATSQPGQGDDTQYF. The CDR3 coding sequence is TGTGCCACCAGCCAACCCGGACAGGGAGATGATACGCAGTATTTT.